These T cell receptor beta chains were read from a single sample in a study of blood T cell repertoires in COVID-19. Data came from immunoSEQ multiplex PCR; TCRdb stores just in-frame clones and leaves some out. The table lists around 250,000 clones, 80% to 85% of them singletons. Sequencing input: PBMCs or T cells enriched from blood (not recorded which). Receptors were obtained from a man aged 50 to 60 who had recovered from COVID-19. Both conserved end residues are part of each CDR3. The D gene is left open where the match is weak. Only some rows state a clone size, as once, few, many or a class for expanded clones.

clone_size | j_call | d_call | v_call | cdr3_aa | cdr3_nt
NA | TRBJ2-7 | TRBD2 | TRBV28 | CASSPGLAGVVLGQYF | TGTGCCAGCAGCCCCGGACTAGCGGGAGTGGTTTTGGGGCAGTACTTC
NA | TRBJ2-7 | TRBD2 | TRBV5-1 | CASSLGAGGTYEQYF | TGCGCCAGCAGCTTAGGGGCGGGGGGTACCTACGAGCAGTACTTC
NA | TRBJ1-5 | NA | TRBV19 | CASSIRNQPQHF | TGTGCCAGTAGTATTCGGAATCAGCCCCAGCATTTT
NA | TRBJ2-5 | TRBD1 | TRBV9 | CASSSRTGRSETQYF | TGTGCCAGCAGCTCCCGGACAGGGAGGTCAGAGACCCAGTACTTC
NA | TRBJ2-5 | TRBD2 | TRBV12-5 | CASGLDVTSKTQYF | TGTGCTAGTGGTTTGGACGTGACTAGCAAGACCCAGTACTTC
NA | TRBJ1-2 | TRBD1 | TRBV6-5 | CASSSPSNRGTGGYTF | TGTGCCAGCAGTTCCCCTTCGAACAGGGGGACAGGGGGCTACACCTTC
few | TRBJ2-3 | NA | TRBV11-2 | CASRPRVTDTQYF | TGTGCCAGCAGGCCCAGGGTCACAGATACGCAGTATTTT
NA | TRBJ2-1 | NA | TRBV19 | CASSMFTYNEQFF | TGTGCCAGTAGTATGTTCACTTACAATGAGCAGTTCTTC
few | TRBJ1-6 | NA | TRBV19 | CASSIVPGDSPLHF | TGTGCCAGTAGTATAGTCCCAGGTGATTCACCCCTCCACTTT
NA | TRBJ2-1 | TRBD2 | TRBV18 | CASSQPTSGRFLPYNEQFF | TGTGCCAGCTCACAACCGACTAGCGGGAGGTTCCTACCCTACAATGAGCAGTTCTTC
NA | TRBJ1-2 | TRBD1 | TRBV6-5 | CASTVQGAHGGYTF | TGTGCCAGCACCGTACAGGGGGCGCACGGTGGCTACACCTTC
NA | TRBJ2-7 | NA | TRBV5-6 | CASRGGFGSYEQYF | TGTGCCAGCAGAGGGGGTTTCGGCTCCTACGAGCAGTACTTC
NA | TRBJ2-2 | NA | TRBV9 | CASSVVWGPTGELFF | TGTGCCAGCAGCGTAGTGTGGGGCCCAACCGGGGAGCTGTTTTTT
NA | TRBJ1-6 | NA | TRBV11-2 | CASSLAGEYNSPLHF | TGTGCCAGCAGCTTAGCAGGGGAGTATAATTCACCCCTCCACTTT
NA | TRBJ1-1 | NA | TRBV2 | CASRPEIVAGTEAFF | TGTGCCAGCAGGCCGGAAATTGTTGCAGGCACTGAAGCTTTCTTT
NA | TRBJ2-7 | NA | TRBV12-3/TRBV12-4 | CASSLKPLEQYF | TGTGCCAGCAGTTTGAAGCCGCTCGAGCAGTACTTC
NA | TRBJ1-5 | NA | TRBV27 | CASSFRGNQPQHF | TGTGCCAGCAGTTTTCGGGGAAATCAGCCCCAGCATTTT
NA | TRBJ2-1 | TRBD2 | TRBV7-9 | CASSASGLAGGPNEQFF | TGTGCCAGCAGTGCCTCAGGGCTGGCGGGAGGGCCAAATGAGCAGTTCTTC
few | TRBJ2-7 | TRBD1 | TRBV7-3 | CASSPHGQGAYEQYF | TGTGCCAGCAGCCCGCACGGGCAGGGGGCATACGAGCAGTACTTC
NA | TRBJ1-2 | TRBD1 | TRBV27 | CASSKDRVRYGYTF | TGTGCCAGCAGTAAGGACAGGGTTCGCTATGGCTACACCTTC
NA | TRBJ2-1 | TRBD2 | TRBV5-1 | CASSFSGSGDNEQFF | TGCGCCAGCAGCTTCAGCGGGAGTGGCGACAATGAGCAGTTCTTC
NA | TRBJ2-5 | TRBD2 | TRBV27 | CASSLIPGTSGGRETQYF | TGTGCCAGCAGTCTAATACCCGGGACTAGCGGGGGGAGGGAGACCCAGTACTTC
NA | TRBJ1-5 | TRBD1 | TRBV5-6 | CASSSTTGSGQPQHF | TGTGCCAGCAGCTCGACGACAGGGTCGGGTCAGCCCCAGCATTTT
once | TRBJ2-7 | NA | TRBV3-1/TRBV3-2 | CASSLCPWAGPGSYEQYF | TGTGCCAGCAGCCTCTGCCCGTGGGCGGGCCCGGGTTCCTACGAGCAGTACTTC
NA | TRBJ2-7 | TRBD1 | TRBV9 | CASSTRDRPYEQYF | TGTGCCAGCAGCACCCGGGACAGGCCCTACGAGCAGTACTTC
once | TRBJ1-2 | NA | TRBV5-4 | CASSLRTGDYGYTF | TGTGCCAGCAGCTTGAGAACGGGGGACTATGGCTACACCTTC
NA | TRBJ1-6 | NA | TRBV24-1 | CATRGGFNSPLHF | TGTGCCACCAGAGGCGGATTTAATTCACCCCTCCACTTT
NA | TRBJ1-1 | NA | TRBV6-5 | CASTMTARGTEAFF | TGTGCCAGCACAATGACAGCCAGGGGCACTGAAGCTTTCTTT
once | TRBJ2-3 | NA | TRBV9 | CASSAPRGRKTDTQYF | TGTGCCAGCAGCGCCCCTCGGGGGAGAAAAACAGATACGCAGTATTTT
NA | TRBJ1-4 | NA | TRBV18 | CASSPIQGATNEKLFF | TGTGCCAGCTCACCCATTCAGGGTGCAACTAATGAAAAACTGTTTTTT
NA | TRBJ1-1 | NA | TRBV7-3 | CASSFSIDTEAFF | TGTGCCAGCAGCTTTAGCATCGACACTGAAGCTTTCTTT
NA | TRBJ1-5 | TRBD1 | TRBV18 | CASSPGTEAQPQHF | TGTGCCAGCTCACCAGGGACAGAGGCTCAGCCCCAGCATTTT
NA | TRBJ2-2 | NA | TRBV6-5 | CASSYSGAYTGELFF | TGTGCCAGCAGTTACAGTGGGGCATACACCGGGGAGCTGTTTTTT
NA | TRBJ2-3 | TRBD2 | TRBV3-1/TRBV3-2 | CASSTSGGATDTQYF | TGTGCCAGCAGTACTAGCGGGGGAGCGACAGATACGCAGTATTTT
NA | TRBJ2-7 | NA | TRBV6-2/TRBV6-3 | CASSPRLEGEQYF | TGTGCCAGCAGCCCCCGACTAGAAGGCGAGCAGTACTTC
NA | TRBJ1-5 | NA | TRBV19 | CASSNQAEGPQHF | TGTGCCAGTAGTAACCAGGCCGAGGGGCCCCAGCATTTT
NA | TRBJ2-7 | NA | TRBV6-6 | CASSYSQGNSYEQYF | TGTGCCAGCAGTTACTCGCAGGGGAATTCCTACGAGCAGTACTTC